The 14 T cell receptor beta chains given below trace back to one sample, sequenced in a study of response to subunit inactivated influenza vaccine. Each CDR3 protein is one row after TCRdb ran MiXCR on the RT-PCR reads. Seen here are about 650,000 distinct CDR3 sequences, 14% observed once, and the top ten hold 7.5% to 9%. The sequencing used PBMCs from blood, collected less than 15 days before vaccination. Receptors originate from a man aged 50 or older who received an inactivated influenza vaccine.

Notes on this clonotype: One end of the junction is discordant with germline, which a read error may explain. The V gene is TRBV7-7, the J gene TRBJ2-2; 8 bases agree with TRBD2. Germline V lookup: CDR1 SSHAT, CDR2 FNYEAQ (reference sequence). This CDR3 contains 18 residues. The chain's CDR3 is CASSLPTGGGRHTGELFF. For the CDR3, the DNA is TGTGCTAGCAGCTTACCGACTGGCGGGGGGCGTCACACCGGGGAGCTGTTTTTT.

A few counts support this clonotype. The V and J genes are TRBV11-2 and TRBJ2-7; 9 bases match TRBD1. V lost 6 bases to trimming and J lost 6 bases; unmatched junction nucleotides: 9. The germline V gene encodes CDR1 SGHAT and CDR2 FQNNGV. The CDR3 contains 14 residues. The DNA for the CDR3 is TGTGCCAGCAGTGGTCCGGGACAGGGTAGCGAGCAGTACTTC. Translating gives CASSGPGQGSEQYF.

The rearrangement links TRBV6-2 or TRBV6-3 to TRBJ2-3; D is perhaps TRBD1 or TRBD2 (5 bases each). V was cut by 5 bases and J by 2 bases, with 14 bases left in between. Germline CDR1 MNHEY, CDR2 SVGEGT. The CDR3 length is 15 residues. CDR3 loop: CASSPSGANTDTQYF. The CDR3 coding sequence is TGTGCCAGCAGTCCCTCCGGGGCGAACACAGATACGCAGTATTTT.

Ten or more counts support this clonotype. The chain has TRBV10-3 and TRBJ2-7; 8 bases align to TRBD1. Looked up from germline, CDR1 is ENHRY and CDR2 is SYGVKD. This CDR3 is built from 14 residues. Trimming removed 5 bases from V and 3 bases from J; junction bases left unmatched: 6. The CDR3: CAISPKTGGYEQYF. For the CDR3, the DNA is TGTGCCATCAGTCCTAAAACAGGGGGCTACGAGCAGTACTTC.

This clonotype was picked up a small number of times. The J gene is TRBJ2-1, the V gene TRBV20-1; unclear D gene. The CDR3 runs to 15 residues. CDR1 is DFQATT and CDR2 is SNEGSKA in the germline V gene (reference sequence). V lost 1 base, J lost 6 bases, and 16 bases lay in between. The CDR3 protein is CSARAALNYGNEQFF. The CDR3 coding sequence is TGCAGTGCTAGAGCAGCCTTAAACTACGGCAATGAGCAGTTCTTC.

The chain links TRBV10-1 to TRBJ2-4; possibly TRBD1 for D (5 bases). Trimming took off 0 bases at V and 3 bases at J, with 12 bases between the two ends. In germline, CDR1 is WNHNN, CDR2 SYGVQD (reference sequence). This CDR3 comprises 16 residues. CDR3 sequence: CASSESAGLGKNIQYF. CDR3 bases: TGCGCCAGCAGTGAGTCGGCAGGGTTGGGCAAAAACATTCAGTACTTC.

V is TRBV28 and J is TRBJ2-3, with 13 bases identical to TRBD2. In germline, CDR1 is MDHEN, CDR2 SYDVKM. Trimming removed 1 base from V and 6 bases from J; junction bases left unmatched: 7. CDR3 size: 17 residues. The CDR3 here is CASSLLLAGGHRDTQYF. CDR3 DNA: TGTGCCAGCAGTTTATTACTAGCGGGGGGGCATCGCGATACGCAGTATTTT.

This rearrangement joins TRBV7-6 to TRBJ1-6, with D hard to call. The V end was cut by 4 bases, the J end by 10 bases, with 11 bases between. Germline CDR1 SGHVS, CDR2 FNYEAQ. The CDR3 runs 13 residues. The CDR3 spells CASSSAHLSPLHF. Here the CDR3 DNA reads TGTGCCAGCAGCTCTGCCCATTTATCACCCCTCCACTTT.

This clonotype has only a few counts. The chain carries TRBV12-3 or TRBV12-4 and TRBJ2-2; D perhaps matches TRBD2 (6 bases). Trimming stripped 8 bases from V and 4 bases from J, with 8 bases between. The CDR3 has 12 residues. The CDR3: CASWEATGELFF. The CDR3 DNA reads TGTGCCAGCTGGGAGGCCACCGGGGAGCTGTTTTTT.

The rearrangement uses TRBV10-3 and TRBJ2-7; D is uncertain. Deletions cut 6 bases from V and 0 bases from J, with 9 bases between. Germline V gene sequence: CDR1 ENHRY, CDR2 SYGVKD. The CDR3 consists of 13 residues. DNA of the CDR3: TGTGCCATCAGGAACTTTTCCTCCTACGAGCAGTACTTC. Residues: CAIRNFSSYEQYF.

In this sample, this clonotype turned up many times. The rearrangement joins TRBV29-1 to TRBJ2-7; 9 nucleotides agree with TRBD1. CDR3 length: 15 residues. Trimming removed 2 bases from V and 5 bases from J; junction bases left unmatched: 10. CDR1 is SQVTM and CDR2 is ANQGSEA in the germline V gene. CDR3 DNA: TGCAGCGTTGAAAGGGCCGGGACAGGGAGGAACGAGCAGTACTTC. Translated, it gives CSVERAGTGRNEQYF.

The chain is built from TRBV5-1 and TRBJ1-1, with D unclear. Trimming removed 0 bases from V and 1 base from J, with 7 bases in between. Germline assignment: CDR1 SGHRS and CDR2 YFSETQ. This CDR3 contains 14 residues. The CDR3 is CASSLVGWNTEAFF. The CDR3 DNA is TGCGCCAGCAGCTTGGTCGGGTGGAACACTGAAGCTTTCTTT.

The sample holds many counts of this clonotype. This chain joins TRBV20-1 and TRBJ2-1; 7 bases are shared with TRBD2. This CDR3 spans 14 amino acids. Germline-derived CDR1 and CDR2 are DFQATT and SNEGSKA (reference sequence). V gave up 6 bases and J gave up 0 bases; unmatched junction bases: 5. CDR3 nucleotides: TGCAGTGCAAAAGGACTAGACTCCTACAATGAGCAGTTCTTC. Protein product: CSAKGLDSYNEQFF.

This clonotype occurred many times. V and J are TRBV10-3 and TRBJ2-1, with 12 positions matching TRBD2. The CDR3 runs to 14 residues. V lost 9 bases to trimming and J lost 5 bases; unmatched junction nucleotides: 5. The germline V gene has CDR1 ENHRY and CDR2 SYGVKD. The CDR3 here is CAIRTSGNNNEQFF. CDR3 bases: TGTGCCATAAGGACTAGCGGGAATAACAATGAGCAGTTCTTC.